This entry lists 22 T cell receptor beta chains sequenced from one sample in a study of T cell responses to AZD1222 COVID-19 vaccine. Sequencing was performed with immunoSEQ multiplex PCR; in TCRdb, only in-frame clones are kept and a portion is missing. The sample shows over 60,000 clones, around 87% of them seen only once. The sequencing used peripheral blood, collected on day 0 of AZD1222 vaccination. These receptor sequences come from an adult in good health.

The rearrangement links TRBV27 to TRBJ1-4, with TRBD1 as a possible D gene (6 bases). The CDR3 extends over 14 amino acids. Trimming took off 5 bases at V and 7 bases at J, with 14 bases between the two ends. Germline V lookup: CDR1 MNHEY, CDR2 SMNVEV (reference sequence). CDR3 residues: CASSRTGQGEKLFF. The CDR3 DNA follows: TGTGCCAGCAGTAGAACAGGGCAGGGTGAAAAACTGTTTTTT. The full variable domain, its missing parts supplied by reference TRBV27 and TRBJ1-4, is EAQVTQNPRYLITVTGKKLTVTCSQNMNHEYMSWYRQDPGLGLRQIYYSMNVEVTDKGDVPEGYKVSRKEKRNFPLILESPSPNQTSLYFCASSRTGQGEKLFFGSGTQLSVL.

The J gene is TRBJ2-5, the V gene TRBV2, with 9 bases that match TRBD1. The CDR3 loop spans 15 amino acids. Germline V gene data show CDR1 as SNHLY and CDR2 as FYNNEI. J lost 5 bases, V lost 6 bases, and 10 bases had no gene match. The CDR3 region is CASRAGTGIYETQYF. CDR3 coding DNA: TGTGCCAGCAGGGCGGGGACAGGGATTTACGAGACCCAGTACTTC. Drawing the rest from reference TRBV2 and TRBJ2-5, the complete variable domain is EPEVTQTPSHQVTQMGQEVILRCVPISNHLYFYWYRQILGQKVEFLVSFYNNEISEKSEIFDDQFSVERPDGSNFTLKIRSTKLEDSAMYFCASRAGTGIYETQYFGPGTRLLVL.

In regard to this clone: An end of the junction differs from the germline gene, which may be a read error. J is TRBJ1-3 and V is TRBV7-7; possible D gene TRBD1, 5 bases. In germline, CDR1 is SSHAT, CDR2 FNYEAQ (reference sequence). CDR3 length: 15 residues. The CDR3 sequence: CASSLDGGAGNTIYF. The CDR3 nucleotides read TGTGCTAGCAGCTTAGACGGAGGGGCTGGAAACACCATATATTTT. Together with reference TRBV7-7 and TRBJ1-3, the CDR3 gives the full variable domain: GAGVSQSPRYKVTKRGQDVTLRCDPISSHATLYWYQQALGQGPEFLTYFNYEAQPDKSGLPSDRFSAERPEGSISTLTIQRTEQRDSAMYRCASSLDGGAGNTIYFGEGSWLTVV.

This chain uses TRBV29-1 with TRBJ2-1, with TRBD2 matching over 11 bases. J lost 12 bases, V lost 7 bases, and 26 bases had no gene match. This CDR3 is built from 18 residues. Looked up from germline, CDR1 is SQVTM and CDR2 is ANQGSEA. The DNA for the CDR3 is TGCAGCGCAGTACCCACTAGCGGGAGTATACTGGTAGAACATCCGCAGTTCTTC. Its translation: CSAVPTSGSILVEHPQFF.

This CDR3 is CASSPTGVAEAFF. CDR3 nucleotide sequence: TGTGCCAGCAGCCCTACAGGGGTGGCTGAAGCTTTCTTT. The V gene is TRBV7-2, the J gene TRBJ1-1; TRBD1 agrees at 7 bases. Trimming removed 5 bases from V and 6 bases from J; junction bases left unmatched: 6. CDR1 is SGHTA, CDR2 FQGNSA, per germline. This CDR3 has 13 amino acids. The whole variable domain, filled in from reference TRBV7-2 and TRBJ1-1, reads GAGVSQSPSNKVTEKGKDVELRCDPISGHTALYWYRQSLGQGLEFLIYFQGNSAPDKSGLPSDRFSAERTGGSVSTLTIQRTQQEDSAVYLCASSPTGVAEAFFGQGTRLTVV.

V usage is TRBV28 and J usage is TRBJ1-4; 7 bases match TRBD1. CDR3 length: 16 amino acids. Germline V gene data show CDR1 as MDHEN and CDR2 as SYDVKM. V lost 3 bases, J lost 4 bases, and 8 bases stayed unmatched. In nucleotides, the CDR3 is TGTGCCAGCAGTTTCCAGGGGGGAGGTTATAATGAAAAACTGTTTTTT. Translating it yields CASSFQGGGYNEKLFF.

J is TRBJ2-2 and V is TRBV7-8; D uncertain. The CDR3 has 18 amino acids. Germline CDR1 and CDR2: SGHVS and FQNEAQ. Deletions cut 4 bases from V and 4 bases from J, with 22 bases between. The CDR3 DNA reads TGTGCCAGCAGCTGGCTCCCCCGTTTTGGACGCCGCACCGGGGAGCTGTTTTTT. Its translation is CASSWLPRFGRRTGELFF.

The sample holds one count of this clone. The rearrangement links TRBV11-2 to TRBJ1-4, with D unclear. This CDR3 has 14 amino acids. V lost 3 bases to trimming and J lost 4 bases, with 9 bases between them. Germline-derived CDR1 and CDR2 are SGHAT and FQNNGV. The CDR3 region has the DNA TGTGCCAGCAGCTTCCGCGGGGATAATGAAAAACTGTTTTTT. Amino acid sequence: CASSFRGDNEKLFF.

The chain uses TRBV4-3 and TRBJ2-7; TRBD1 matches at 7 bases. J gave up 3 bases and V 1 base, and 12 bases lay outside the gene matches. This CDR3 comprises 17 residues. The germline gives CDR1 LGHNA, CDR2 YSLEER. Written as DNA, the CDR3 is TGCGCCAGCAGCCAAGCCTCGACAGGGCCCACCCACTACGAGCAGTACTTC. Translation gives CASSQASTGPTHYEQYF.

The chain combines TRBV6-5 with TRBJ1-2, with D possibly TRBD1 on 5 matching bases. Trimming took off 0 bases at V and 4 bases at J, with 9 bases between the two ends. This CDR3 is built from 14 residues. Germline V lookup: CDR1 MNHEY, CDR2 SVGAGI. Here the CDR3 DNA reads TGTGCCAGCAGTTACTCGAGAGGGGTCTATGGCTACACCTTC. This gives the protein CASSYSRGVYGYTF.

This clone was observed a single time. The chain carries TRBV20-1 and TRBJ1-1; D not certain. This CDR3 has 11 residues. Trimming removed 6 bases at V and 11 bases at J, with 16 bases between. Germline CDR1 reads DFQATT; CDR2 reads SNEGSKA (reference sequence). CDR3 sequence: CSAPGNLGAFF. CDR3 coding DNA: TGCAGTGCCCCGGGTAATTTAGGGGCTTTCTTT.

The chain joins TRBV7-2 to TRBJ2-1, with 12 positions matching TRBD2. The CDR3 is made up of 17 amino acids. The V gene's germline CDR1 is SGHTA and CDR2 FQGNSA. Trimming at V came to 1 base and at J to 5 bases, leaving 6 bases not matched to a gene. In DNA, the CDR3 is TGTGCCAGCAGCTTAGTAGGTGGACTAGCGGGAAACAATGAGCAGTTCTTC. Residues: CASSLVGGLAGNNEQFF. Looking up the rest from reference TRBV7-2 and TRBJ2-1 gives the full variable domain: GAGVSQSPSNKVTEKGKDVELRCDPISGHTALYWYRQSLGQGLEFLIYFQGNSAPDKSGLPSDRFSAERTGGSVSTLTIQRTQQEDSAVYLCASSLVGGLAGNNEQFFGPGTRLTVL.

The chain combines TRBV24-1 with TRBJ2-2; no reliable D call. V gave up 4 bases and J gave up 1 base, with 3 bases separating them. The CDR3 consists of 13 residues. Per germline, CDR1 KGHDR and CDR2 SFDVKD. In nucleotides, the CDR3 is TGTGCCACCAGTGACCGGAACACCGGGGAGCTGTTTTTT. Protein sequence: CATSDRNTGELFF.

The chain joins TRBV4-3 to TRBJ1-2, with a possible D match to TRBD1 (6 bases). V lost 0 bases and J lost 8, with 19 bases in between. Germline-derived CDR1 and CDR2 are LGHNA and YSLEER. This CDR3 is 16 amino acids long. The CDR3 coding sequence is TGCGCCAGCAGCCAAGAAGGGGGGCAGGGCGTATTCGGCTACACCTTC. It translates to CASSQEGGQGVFGYTF.

The chain uses TRBV10-1 and TRBJ2-2; 9 nucleotides align to TRBD1. CDR3 length equals 15 residues. The V segment lost 6 bases and the J segment 3 bases; nucleotides outside the gene matches: 5. The germline V gene encodes CDR1 WNHNN and CDR2 SYGVQD (reference sequence). CDR3 in DNA: TGCGCCAGCAGCACAGGGGGCGCTTACACCGGGGAGCTGTTTTTT. This encodes CASSTGGAYTGELFF.

This chain links TRBV15 with TRBJ2-7, with D perhaps matching TRBD1 (6 bases). This CDR3 region has 13 residues. Germline CDR1 and CDR2: LNHNV and YYDKDF (reference sequence). With 6 bases removed from V and 4 bases from J, the gap between germline ends came to 13 bases. The CDR3 sequence: CATSSAGVYEQYF. In nucleotides, the CDR3 is TGTGCCACCAGTAGCGCAGGGGTTTACGAGCAGTACTTC.

The J gene is TRBJ2-7, the V gene TRBV16; D is uncertain. The V gene lost 3 bases and the J gene lost 3 bases, with 3 bases spanning the gap. Per germline, CDR1 KGHSY and CDR2 FQNENV. The CDR3 has 11 amino acids. CDR3 nucleotide sequence: TGTGCCAGCAGCCAGGACTACGAGCAGTACTTC. This codes for CASSQDYEQYF.

The chain couples TRBV11-2 to TRBJ2-7; a weak D match, TRBD2 (6 bases). CDR3 length equals 16 residues. The germline V and J ends were trimmed by 4 bases and 2 bases, with 18 bases remaining between them. Germline lookup yields CDR1 SGHAT and CDR2 FQNNGV. CDR3 nucleotides: TGTGCCAGCAGCTCCTTAGTCGGGGGTGACGCCTACGAGCAGTACTTC. Its protein is CASSSLVGGDAYEQYF.

The chain links TRBV10-3 to TRBJ2-1, with 10 bases lining up with TRBD1. V shed 5 bases and J 16 bases; nucleotides not matched to a gene: 11. Germline loops: CDR1 ENHRY, CDR2 SYGVKD. The CDR3 runs 13 residues. The DNA of the CDR3 is TGTGCCATCAGTCACGACAACCGGGACAGGGGATTCTTC. Translation gives CAISHDNRDRGFF.

The chain employs TRBV29-1 and TRBJ2-5; D perhaps matches TRBD1 (6 bases). V lost 3 bases to trimming and J lost 3 bases, with 11 bases between them. Germline lookup yields CDR1 SQVTM and CDR2 ANQGSEA. This CDR3 has 13 amino acids. CDR3: CSVENTGKETQYF. The CDR3, as DNA: TGCAGCGTTGAGAATACAGGGAAAGAGACCCAGTACTTC.

V and J are TRBV19 and TRBJ1-4, with D possibly matching TRBD1 (5 bases). From germline, CDR1 is LNHDA and CDR2 SQIVND (reference sequence). The CDR3 loop spans 13 amino acids. Trimming pared 6 bases from V and 10 bases from J, leaving 15 bases between. The CDR3 is CASSTSGLGKLFF. In DNA form, the CDR3 reads TGTGCCAGTAGCACTTCGGGGCTCGGAAAACTGTTTTTT.

The chain recombines TRBV27 with TRBJ1-1, with 9 bases fitting TRBD1. With 2 bases clipped from V and 7 bases from J, the junction kept 2 bases outside the gene matches. Germline V gene sequence: CDR1 MNHEY, CDR2 SMNVEV (reference sequence). The CDR3 sequence is 13 residues long. The CDR3, as DNA: TGTGCCAGCAGTTTAGGGACAGGGAATGAAGCTTTCTTT. Its translation is CASSLGTGNEAFF.